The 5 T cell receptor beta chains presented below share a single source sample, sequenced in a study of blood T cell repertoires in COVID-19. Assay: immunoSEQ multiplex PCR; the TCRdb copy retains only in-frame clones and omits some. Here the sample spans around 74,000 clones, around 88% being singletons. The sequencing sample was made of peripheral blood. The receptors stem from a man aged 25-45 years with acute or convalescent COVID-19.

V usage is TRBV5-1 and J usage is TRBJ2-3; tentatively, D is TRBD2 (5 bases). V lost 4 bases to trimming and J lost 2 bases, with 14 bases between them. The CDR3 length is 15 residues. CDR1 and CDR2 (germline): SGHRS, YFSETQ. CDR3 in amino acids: CASSLRERLTDTQYF. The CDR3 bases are TGCGCCAGCAGCCTCCGGGAAAGACTCACAGATACGCAGTATTTT. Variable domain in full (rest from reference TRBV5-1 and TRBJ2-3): KAGVTQTPRYLIKTRGQQVTLSCSPISGHRSVSWYQQTPGQGLQFLFEYFSETQRNKGNFPGRFSGRQFSNSRSEMNVSTLELGDSALYLCASSLRERLTDTQYFGPGTRLTVL.

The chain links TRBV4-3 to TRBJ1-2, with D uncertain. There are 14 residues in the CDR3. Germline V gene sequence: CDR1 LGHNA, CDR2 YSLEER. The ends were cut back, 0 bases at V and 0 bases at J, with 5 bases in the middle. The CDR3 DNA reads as TGCGCCAGCAGCCAAGAGTTTACTAACTATGGCTACACCTTC. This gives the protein CASSQEFTNYGYTF.

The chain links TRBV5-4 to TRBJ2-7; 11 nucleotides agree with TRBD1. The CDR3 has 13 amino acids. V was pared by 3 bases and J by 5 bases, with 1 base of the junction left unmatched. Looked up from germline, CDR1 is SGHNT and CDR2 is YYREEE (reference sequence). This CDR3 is CASSWTGGNEQYF. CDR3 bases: TGTGCCAGCAGCTGGACAGGGGGCAACGAGCAGTACTTC.

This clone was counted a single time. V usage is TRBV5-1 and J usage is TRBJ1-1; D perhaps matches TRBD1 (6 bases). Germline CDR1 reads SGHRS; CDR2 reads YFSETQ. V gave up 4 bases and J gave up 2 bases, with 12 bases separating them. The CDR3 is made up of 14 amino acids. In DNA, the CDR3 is TGCGCCAGCAGCGCCGGGACAACCAACACTGAAGCTTTCTTT. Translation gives CASSAGTTNTEAFF. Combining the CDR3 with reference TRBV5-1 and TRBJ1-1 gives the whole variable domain KAGVTQTPRYLIKTRGQQVTLSCSPISGHRSVSWYQQTPGQGLQFLFEYFSETQRNKGNFPGRFSGRQFSNSRSEMNVSTLELGDSALYLCASSAGTTNTEAFFGQGTRLTVV.

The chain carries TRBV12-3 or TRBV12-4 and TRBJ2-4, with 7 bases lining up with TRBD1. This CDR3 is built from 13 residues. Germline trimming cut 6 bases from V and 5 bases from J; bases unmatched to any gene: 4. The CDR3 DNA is TGTGCCAGCAGCTGGACAGGCGAAAACATTCAGTACTTC. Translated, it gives CASSWTGENIQYF.